The 15 T cell receptor beta chains below were found in one sample sequenced in a study of T cells in Graves' hyperthyroidism and ophthalmopathy. Researchers amplified the TCR beta CDR3 regions from RNA transcripts. The TCR CDR3 was amplified in a first-round RT-PCR using the HTBI primer set. MiXCR was run by TCRdb on the multiplex PCR reads, yielding one entry per CDR3 protein. The repertoire holds approximately 300,000 distinct CDR3 sequences, with around 15% as singletons. Sequenced material: blood. These receptors originate from a woman aged 55-75 years with Graves' ophthalmopathy.

V and J are TRBV20-1 and TRBJ1-1; a weak D match, TRBD1 (5 bases). The germline gives CDR1 DFQATT, CDR2 SNEGSKA (reference sequence). The CDR3 totals 14 residues. Trimming removed 5 bases from V and 0 bases from J, with 13 bases in between. The CDR3 nucleotides are TGCAGTGCTTCTTTCGGGGGGATGAACACTGAAGCTTTCTTT. Its protein product is CSASFGGMNTEAFF.

Ten or more counts support this clonotype. The chain recombines TRBV7-9 with TRBJ2-5; tentative D call: TRBD2 (7 bases). Germline assignment: CDR1 SEHNR and CDR2 FQNEAQ (reference sequence). The CDR3 runs to 16 residues. The V end was cut by 2 bases, the J end by 4 bases, with 17 bases between. The CDR3 DNA reads TGTGCCAGCAGCTTACCGGGGGGCCCGTTGCGAGAGACCCAGTACTTC. Amino acid sequence: CASSLPGGPLRETQYF. The full variable domain, its missing parts supplied by reference TRBV7-9 and TRBJ2-5, is DTGVSQNPRHKITKRGQNVTFRCDPISEHNRLYWYRQTLGQGPEFLTYFQNEAQLEKSRLLSDRFSAERPKGSFSTLEIQRTEQGDSAMYLCASSLPGGPLRETQYFGPGTRLLVL.

CDR3 sequence: CASSLAQAGPFF. In DNA form, the CDR3 reads TGTGCCAGCAGCTTGGCACAGGCAGGGCCGTTTTTT. The chain uses TRBV5-6 and TRBJ2-2; a possible D gene is TRBD1 (5 bases). The V and J ends lost 0 bases and 16 bases respectively, with 13 bases between them. Per germline, CDR1 SGHDT and CDR2 YYEEEE. This CDR3 spans 12 amino acids.

In its sample, this clonotype was seen a few times. This chain uses TRBV7-2 with TRBJ1-3; TRBD1 agrees at 7 bases. This CDR3 is 16 amino acids long. Germline CDR1 SGHTA, CDR2 FQGNSA. V trimming: 4 bases; J trimming: 7 bases; junction bases outside the gene matches: 13. The CDR3 spells CASSSRGRQGRNTIYF. The CDR3 nucleotides are TGTGCCAGCAGCTCCAGAGGTCGACAGGGTCGGAACACCATATATTTT.

This clonotype came up many times. The DNA for the CDR3 is TGCAGTGCGCAAAGTAGGAATGGCAATCAGCCCCAGCATTTT. It yields the protein CSAQSRNGNQPQHF. The genes are TRBV20-1 and TRBJ1-5; D unclear. The CDR3 sequence is 14 residues long. Germline V gene data show CDR1 as DFQATT and CDR2 as SNEGSKA (reference sequence). V was shortened by 6 bases and J by 2 bases, with 14 bases between the two germline ends.

The chain links TRBV27 to TRBJ2-7, with TRBD1 matching over 11 bases. CDR1 is MNHEY and CDR2 is SMNVEV in the germline V gene (reference sequence). The CDR3 extends over 14 amino acids. The V and J ends lost 5 bases and 6 bases, in that order; junction bases with no gene match: 6. CDR3 sequence reads: CASSRTGGVSEQYF. Here the CDR3 DNA reads TGTGCCAGCAGTCGGACAGGGGGCGTTTCCGAGCAGTACTTC.

Points on this clonotype: One base away lies a much larger clone, so this may be a sequencing read error. The gene calls are TRBV28 and TRBJ2-6; D possibly uses TRBD1 or TRBD2 (5 bases each). CDR1 and CDR2 (germline): MDHEN, SYDVKM. CDR3 length: 18 residues. CDR3 residues: CASRLWRQGPSGANVLTF. CDR3 sequence (DNA): TGTGCCAGCCGTTTATGGAGGCAGGGACCCTCTGGGGCCAACGTCCTGACTTTC.

This clonotype was detected ten times or more. This chain connects TRBV11-1 to TRBJ2-5, with D unresolved. Germline V gives CDR1 SGHAT, CDR2 FQDESV (reference sequence). The CDR3 sequence is 14 residues long. V was cut by 2 bases and J by 2 bases, with 9 bases left in between. For the CDR3, the DNA is TGTGCCAGCAGCTTACGGAGCGCTCAAGAGACCCAGTACTTC. It yields the protein CASSLRSAQETQYF.

In its sample, this clonotype was seen a few times. The rearrangement joins TRBV4-3 to TRBJ2-7; D unclear. Germline V CDR1 and CDR2: LGHNA, YSLEER. The CDR3 length is 12 residues. Between the trimmed V and J ends, which lost 5 bases and 5 bases, there was a span of 10 bases. The CDR3: CASSSSENEQYF. In DNA form, the CDR3 reads TGCGCCAGCAGCTCAAGTGAGAACGAGCAGTACTTC.

Only a few counts were recorded for this clonotype. This chain links TRBV18 with TRBJ1-2; possible D gene TRBD1, 6 bases. This CDR3 is built from 14 residues. Germline CDR1 is KGHSH and CDR2 is LQKENI. The V and J ends lost 2 bases and 0 bases respectively, with 7 bases between them. This CDR3 is CASSPTGTNYGYTF. The DNA for the CDR3 is TGTGCCAGCTCACCAACAGGGACTAACTATGGCTACACCTTC.

This clonotype appeared many times. The CDR3 bases are TGTGCCATCAGTGATTTCGGGACAGGGGGGTATAATTCACCCCTCCACTTT. This sequence encodes CAISDFGTGGYNSPLHF. This sequence joins TRBV10-3 and TRBJ1-6; the match to TRBD1 covers 11 bases. The CDR3 extends over 17 amino acids. Germline loops: CDR1 ENHRY, CDR2 SYGVKD. The V gene end was trimmed by 3 bases and the J gene end by 4 bases; junction bases not matched to a gene: 5.

This clonotype was detected ten times or more. This chain links TRBV7-2 with TRBJ2-1; D is ambiguous. Germline CDR1 reads SGHTA; CDR2 reads FQGNSA. There are 16 residues in the CDR3. The V and J ends lost 2 bases and 0 bases respectively, with 11 bases between them. CDR3 sequence reads: CASSLLSTGSYNEQFF. Written as DNA, the CDR3 is TGTGCCAGCAGCTTATTAAGTACCGGCTCCTACAATGAGCAGTTCTTC.

This clonotype was found many times. V is TRBV27 and J is TRBJ1-1; D gene unclear. V was shortened by 3 bases and J by 0 bases, with 8 bases between the two germline ends. There are 14 residues in the CDR3. The germline V gene encodes CDR1 MNHEY and CDR2 SMNVEV (reference sequence). The CDR3 DNA reads TGTGCCAGCAGTTTCTCTTCGCTGAACACTGAAGCTTTCTTT. Translation gives CASSFSSLNTEAFF.

The CDR3 DNA reads as TGCGCCAGCAGCCAAGTCCCGGGACAGAGCAATCAGCCCCAGCATTTT. Translation: CASSQVPGQSNQPQHF. The chain joins TRBV4-1 to TRBJ1-5; TRBD1 agrees at 7 bases. CDR1 is MGHRA and CDR2 is YSYEKL in the germline V gene. The CDR3 is 16 residues long. J lost 1 base, V lost 1 base, and 4 bases had no gene match.

The V gene is TRBV4-1, the J gene TRBJ2-2; 8 bases are a match to TRBD1. Germline trimming cut 3 bases from V and 6 bases from J; bases unmatched to any gene: 6. The CDR3 has 15 amino acids. Germline V gene data show CDR1 as MGHRA and CDR2 as YSYEKL. The CDR3 bases are TGCGCCAGCAGCCACGACAGGGGTTGGGCCGGGGAGCTGTTTTTT. As protein: CASSHDRGWAGELFF.